Below, 19 T cell receptor beta chains from the same sample are listed, as sequenced in a study of blood T cell repertoires in COVID-19. Only in-frame clones appear in the TCRdb table, and some are missing; sequencing was by immunoSEQ multiplex PCR. The data contain just over 250,000 clones, about 88% of them singletons. Sequencing input: peripheral blood. The source of these receptors is a man aged 60 to 69 who had recovered from COVID-19.

The chain recombines TRBV6-2 or TRBV6-3 with TRBJ2-3; the D gene is possibly TRBD1 (6 bases). V was pared by 4 bases and J by 7 bases, with 15 bases between. This CDR3 comprises 14 residues. Germline-derived CDR1 and CDR2 are MNHEY and SVGEGT. The CDR3 loop is CASSFSQGWHTQYF. The CDR3 DNA reads TGTGCCAGCAGTTTTTCCCAGGGGTGGCATACGCAGTATTTT.

This chain links TRBV7-3 with TRBJ2-3; 13 nucleotides align to TRBD2. Germline values: CDR1 SGHTA, CDR2 FQGTGA. J gave up 2 bases and V 3 bases, and 5 bases lay outside the gene matches. The CDR3 has 17 amino acids. The CDR3 loop is CASSFGTSGVNTDTQYF. As DNA, the CDR3 is TGTGCCAGCAGCTTTGGGACTAGCGGGGTGAACACAGATACGCAGTATTTT.

J is TRBJ1-1 and V is TRBV5-6; 7 nucleotides line up with TRBD1. Germline values: CDR1 SGHDT, CDR2 YYEEEE. This CDR3 comprises 14 residues. The V gene end was trimmed by 2 bases and the J gene end by 4 bases; junction bases not matched to a gene: 5. CDR3 residues: CASSFKGASTEAFF. The CDR3 DNA is TGTGCCAGCAGCTTTAAGGGGGCGAGCACTGAAGCTTTCTTT. Variable domain in full (rest from reference TRBV5-6 and TRBJ1-1): DAGVTQSPTHLIKTRGQQVTLRCSPKSGHDTVSWYQQALGQGPQFIFQYYEEEERQRGNFPDRFSGHQFPNYSSELNVNALLLGDSALYLCASSFKGASTEAFFGQGTRLTVV.

The gene calls are TRBV6-5 and TRBJ1-3, with 7 positions matching TRBD1. The germline gives CDR1 MNHEY, CDR2 SVGAGI. The junction had 4 bases not matched to a gene; V was cut back by 0 bases and J by 5 bases. CDR3 size: 15 residues. CDR3 loop: CASSYSGTVRNTIYF. DNA of the CDR3: TGTGCCAGCAGTTACTCCGGGACAGTCAGAAACACCATATATTTT.

This chain joins TRBV6-5 and TRBJ1-1; D might be TRBD1 (5 bases). The CDR3 contains 12 residues. V lost 4 bases and J lost 3, with 6 bases in between. Germline V lookup: CDR1 MNHEY, CDR2 SVGAGI. CDR3 amino acids: CASSSGYTEAFF. The CDR3 DNA follows: TGTGCCAGCAGTTCAGGGTACACTGAAGCTTTCTTT.

The chain joins TRBV10-3 to TRBJ2-4; 7 bases fit TRBD1. There are 18 residues in the CDR3. V was pared by 0 bases and J by 9 bases, with 17 bases of the junction left unmatched. The germline V gene has CDR1 ENHRY and CDR2 SYGVKD. DNA of the CDR3: TGTGCCATCAGTGAGTCGAAAGGGACAGTAGGCATGCAGGGCATTCAGTACTTC. Protein product: CAISESKGTVGMQGIQYF.

V is TRBV6-5 and J is TRBJ1-1, with D uncertain. V was pared by 0 bases and J by 0 bases, with 11 bases between. This CDR3 is 16 amino acids long. The V gene's germline CDR1 is MNHEY and CDR2 SVGAGI. The CDR3 loop is CASSYSGAGLNTEAFF. Written as DNA, the CDR3 is TGTGCCAGCAGTTACTCCGGTGCGGGCCTGAACACTGAAGCTTTCTTT.

There are a few counts of this clone. V usage is TRBV10-1 and J usage is TRBJ2-6; 9 bases line up with TRBD2. Germline lookup yields CDR1 WNHNN and CDR2 SYGVQD (reference sequence). V lost 5 bases to trimming and J lost 0 bases; unmatched junction nucleotides: 17. The CDR3 extends over 21 amino acids. CDR3: CASSPDGKAGGPSSGANVLTF. The DNA for the CDR3 is TGCGCCAGCAGTCCCGACGGGAAAGCGGGGGGTCCGAGCTCTGGGGCCAACGTCCTGACTTTC.

This clone was seen a single time. The chain carries TRBV19 and TRBJ1-1; D is perhaps TRBD1 (5 bases). The length of the CDR3 is 14 residues. Germline values: CDR1 LNHDA, CDR2 SQIVND (reference sequence). V was trimmed by 8 bases and J by 2 bases, leaving 15 bases between them. CDR3 amino acids: CASQIGAFNTEAFF. The CDR3 DNA sequence: TGTGCCAGTCAGATTGGGGCCTTCAACACTGAAGCTTTCTTT.

This chain joins TRBV6-5 and TRBJ2-1; 8 bases map to TRBD2. J gave up 3 bases and V 5 bases, and 6 bases lay outside the gene matches. Germline lookup yields CDR1 MNHEY and CDR2 SVGAGI. The CDR3 is 15 residues long. The CDR3 loop is CASSRSGGGYNEQFF. CDR3 DNA: TGTGCCAGCAGTAGGAGCGGGGGTGGCTACAATGAGCAGTTCTTC.

The chain has TRBV14 and TRBJ2-5; D is unclear. The CDR3 sequence is 11 residues long. V gave up 1 base and J gave up 10 bases, with 7 bases separating them. Germline CDR1 and CDR2: SGHDN and FVKESK. CDR3 amino acids: CASSQGRDQYF. As DNA, the CDR3 is TGTGCCAGCAGCCAAGGGAGAGACCAGTACTTC.

The chain uses TRBV5-1 and TRBJ2-7; TRBD1 matches at 8 bases. The V gene end was trimmed by 0 bases and the J gene end by 0 bases; junction bases not matched to a gene: 5. This CDR3 region has 16 residues. CDR1 and CDR2 from the germline V gene are SGHRS and YFSETQ. The DNA for the CDR3 is TGCGCCAGCAGCTTGGGTAGGGGGACAGGCTCCTACGAGCAGTACTTC. Its protein product is CASSLGRGTGSYEQYF.

This sequence joins TRBV7-2 and TRBJ2-2; 10 bases are shared with TRBD1. In germline, CDR1 is SGHTA, CDR2 FQGNSA. The CDR3 runs 14 residues. V dropped 8 bases and J dropped 6; count of bases not matched to a gene: 6. This chain's CDR3 is CASQGQGSAGELFF. The DNA for the CDR3 is TGTGCCAGCCAGGGACAGGGGTCGGCCGGGGAGCTGTTTTTT.

The gene calls are TRBV5-1 and TRBJ2-5; possibly TRBD2 for D (5 bases). The CDR3 length is 13 residues. Germline CDR1 SGHRS, CDR2 YFSETQ. V was cut by 0 bases and J by 2 bases, with 5 bases left in between. In nucleotides, the CDR3 is TGCGCCAGCAGCTTGGGCGGGCAAGAGACCCAGTACTTC. Translation: CASSLGGQETQYF.

This chain links TRBV21-1 with TRBJ2-7; the D segment call TRBD2 is taken from the table without a DNA check. TRBV21-1 is noted as a pseudogene. The CDR3 contains 14 residues. The CDR3 bases are TGTGCCAGCAGCAAAGTACGGGGAACGTGCGAGCAGTACTTC. Protein: CASSKVRGTCEQYF.

V is TRBV5-1 and J is TRBJ1-2, with 7 bases identical to TRBD1. Losses at the gene ends were 6 bases for V and 0 bases for J; bases not matched to a gene: 5. Looked up from germline, CDR1 is SGHRS and CDR2 is YFSETQ. The CDR3 runs 14 residues. The CDR3 nucleotides read TGCGCCAGCAAGTTCGACAGGGCTAACTATGGCTACACCTTC. This gives the protein CASKFDRANYGYTF.

The V call is TRBV9, the J call TRBJ2-2, with D unresolved. Germline V gene data show CDR1 as SGDLS and CDR2 as YYNGEE. There are 18 residues in the CDR3. V was pared by 0 bases and J by 6 bases, with 21 bases between. The CDR3 DNA reads as TGTGCCAGCAGCGTAGGAGGAGACCCCAGAGTTTTGGCCGGGGAGCTGTTTTTT. Translating gives CASSVGGDPRVLAGELFF.

This chain uses TRBV5-5 with TRBJ1-1; a weak D match, TRBD1 (6 bases). Trimming removed 4 bases from V and 8 bases from J, with 9 bases in between. This CDR3 spans 11 amino acids. CDR1 is SGHKS and CDR2 is YYEKEE in the germline V gene (reference sequence). Written as DNA, the CDR3 is TGTGCCAGCAGCGTCGGGACAGAAGCTTTCTTT. Amino acids: CASSVGTEAFF.

This chain joins TRBV2 and TRBJ2-3, with TRBD2 as a possible D gene (5 bases). The CDR3 spans 14 residues. Germline CDR1 reads SNHLY; CDR2 reads FYNNEI. Trimming pared 1 base from V and 5 bases from J, leaving 10 bases between. The CDR3 loop reads CASSEDFGVDTQYF. The CDR3, as DNA: TGTGCCAGCAGTGAAGATTTCGGGGTAGATACGCAGTATTTT.